The T cell receptor (beta chain) described here comes from a study of graft-versus-host responses after intestinal transplantation. About the research overall: Uniformly, recipients were administered anti-thymocyte globulin induction with subsequent tacrolimus and steroids for about 3 years. Overall study findings and caveats: Recipient bone marrow held GvH clones, some seen earlier in ileum or blood.

Of note for this clone: Its antigen is not identified.

Clones were read by immunoSEQ multiplex PCR, and TCRdb kept only the in-frame ones, dropping some. The repertoire holds tens of thousands of clones, with roughly 90% as singletons. The germline V gene has CDR1 SGHDT and CDR2 YYEEEE. The CDR3 runs to 12 residues. The receptor was derived from a human donor who received an intestinal transplant. The sample was unstimulated CD4+ T cells sorted from spleen or lymph node cells, taken before intestinal transplant. The chain carries TRBV5-6 and TRBJ2-2; D is perhaps TRBD1 (5 bases). CDR3 DNA sequence: TGTGTGGACACCAGTGGGACCGGGGAGCTGTTTTTT. The encoded protein is CVDTSGTGELFF.